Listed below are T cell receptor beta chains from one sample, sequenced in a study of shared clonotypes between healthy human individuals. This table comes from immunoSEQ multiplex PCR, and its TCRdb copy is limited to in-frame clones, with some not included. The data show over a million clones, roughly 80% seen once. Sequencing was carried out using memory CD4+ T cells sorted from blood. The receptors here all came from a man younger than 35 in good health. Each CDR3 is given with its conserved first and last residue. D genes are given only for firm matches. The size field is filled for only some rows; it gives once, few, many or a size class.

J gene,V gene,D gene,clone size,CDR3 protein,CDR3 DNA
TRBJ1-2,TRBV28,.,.,CASSRFVRAGGYTF,TGTGCCAGCAGTCGCTTTGTGAGGGCGGGTGGCTACACCTTC
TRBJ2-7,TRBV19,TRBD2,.,CASSIAGGSSYEQYF,TGTGCCAGTAGTATCGCGGGGGGGAGCTCCTACGAGCAGTACTTC
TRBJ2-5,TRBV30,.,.,CAWSPQETQYF,TGTGCCTGGAGCCCCCAGGAGACCCAGTACTTC
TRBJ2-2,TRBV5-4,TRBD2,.,CASSSRTSAGAGELFF,TGTGCCAGCAGCTCGAGGACTAGCGCCGGGGCCGGGGAGCTGTTTTTT
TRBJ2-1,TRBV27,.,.,CASALGGGYNEQFF,TGTGCCAGCGCCCTAGGGGGGGGCTACAATGAGCAGTTCTTC
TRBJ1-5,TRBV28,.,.,CASSLSQGGRQPQHF,TGTGCCAGCAGTTTAAGTCAGGGAGGTCGTCAGCCCCAGCATTTT
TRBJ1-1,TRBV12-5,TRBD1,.,CASAPGTGWDAFF,TGTGCTAGTGCCCCCGGGACAGGGTGGGATGCTTTCTTT
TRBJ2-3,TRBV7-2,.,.,CASSASSKGGTDTQYF,TGTGCCAGCAGCGCATCTAGCAAGGGAGGAACAGATACGCAGTATTTT
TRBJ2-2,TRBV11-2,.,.,CASSSRWGPGELFF,TGTGCCAGCAGCTCAAGATGGGGACCCGGGGAGCTGTTTTTT
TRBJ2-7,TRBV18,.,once,CASSPEAPDLYEQYF,TGTGCCAGCTCACCAGAGGCACCCGACCTCTACGAGCAGTACTTC
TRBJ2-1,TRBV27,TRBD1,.,CASSYDRANEQFF,TGTGCCAGCAGTTACGACAGGGCCAATGAGCAGTTCTTC
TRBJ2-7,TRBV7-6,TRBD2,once,CASSLTSGYEQYF,TGTGCCAGCAGCTTGACTAGCGGCTACGAGCAGTACTTC
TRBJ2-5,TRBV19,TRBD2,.,CASSIKLAAEGTQYF,TGTGCCAGTAGTATAAAACTAGCGGCTGAGGGGACCCAGTACTTC
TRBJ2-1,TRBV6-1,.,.,CASSIHFEQFF,TGTGCCAGCAGTATACATTTTGAGCAGTTCTTC
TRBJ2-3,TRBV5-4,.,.,CASSSREYTDTQYF,TGTGCCAGCAGCTCCCGGGAATACACAGATACGCAGTATTTT
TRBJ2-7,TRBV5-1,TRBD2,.,CASSIFSRLAGVYEQYF,TGCGCCAGCAGCATATTCTCCCGACTAGCGGGAGTCTACGAGCAGTACTTC
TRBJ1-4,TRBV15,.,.,CATSRGGGVFNEKLFF,TGTGCCACCAGCAGAGGCGGGGGAGTTTTTAATGAAAAACTGTTTTTT
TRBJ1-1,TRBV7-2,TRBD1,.,CASSLGTGNTEAFF,TGTGCCAGCAGCTTAGGGACAGGGAACACTGAAGCTTTCTTT
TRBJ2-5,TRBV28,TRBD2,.,CASSQLAGGTETQYF,TGTGCCAGCAGTCAGCTAGCGGGGGGGACGGAGACCCAGTACTTC
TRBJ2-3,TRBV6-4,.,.,CASSEWRGSTDTQYF,TGTGCCAGCAGTGAGTGGCGGGGAAGCACAGATACGCAGTATTTT
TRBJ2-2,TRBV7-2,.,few,CASSRLEGYTGELFF,TGTGCCAGCAGCCGGCTCGAGGGATACACCGGGGAGCTGTTTTTT
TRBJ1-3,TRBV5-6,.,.,CASSLGLENTIYF,TGTGCCAGCAGCTTGGGTCTCGAAAACACCATATATTTT
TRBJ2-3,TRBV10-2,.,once,CASSESRRNTDTQYF,TGCGCCAGCAGTGAGTCTCGGCGGAACACAGATACGCAGTATTTT
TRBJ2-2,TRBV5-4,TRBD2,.,CASSRTSYTGELFF,TGTGCCAGCAGCCGGACTAGCTACACCGGGGAGCTGTTTTTT
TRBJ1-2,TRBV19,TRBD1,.,CASSIDRGTGENYGYTF,TGTGCCAGTAGTATAGACCGAGGGACAGGCGAGAACTATGGCTACACCTTC
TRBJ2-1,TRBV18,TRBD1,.,CASSPRDRRNEQFF,TGTGCCAGCTCACCCCGGGACAGGAGGAATGAGCAGTTCTTC
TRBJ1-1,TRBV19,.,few,CASHPTGTRPEAFF,TGTGCCAGCCACCCTACCGGGACACGCCCTGAAGCTTTCTTT
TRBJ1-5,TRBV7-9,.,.,CASSWGGLGTNQPQHF,TGTGCCAGCAGCTGGGGAGGGCTTGGTACCAATCAGCCCCAGCATTTT
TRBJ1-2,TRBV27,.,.,CATRVSYYGYTF,TGTGCCACCCGGGTCTCGTACTATGGCTACACCTTC
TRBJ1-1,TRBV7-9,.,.,CASSSRTGNTEAFF,TGTGCCAGCAGTTCCAGGACGGGGAACACTGAAGCTTTCTTT
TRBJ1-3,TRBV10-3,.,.,CAISESGSGNTIYF,TGTGCCATCAGTGAATCGGGTTCTGGAAACACCATATATTTT
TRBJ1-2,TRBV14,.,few,CASSQEFNYGYTF,TGTGCCAGCAGCCAAGAATTTAACTATGGCTACACCTTC
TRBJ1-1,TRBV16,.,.,CASSQSTVSGTEAFF,TGTGCCAGCAGCCAATCCACAGTGTCGGGCACTGAAGCTTTCTTT
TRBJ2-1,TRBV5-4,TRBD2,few,CASSLALLAGGNEQFF,TGTGCCAGCAGCCTGGCCCTTCTGGCGGGAGGGAATGAGCAGTTCTTC
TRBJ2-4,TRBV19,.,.,CASSIFRAGKNIQYF,TGTGCCAGTAGTATTTTCAGGGCCGGAAAAAACATTCAGTACTTC
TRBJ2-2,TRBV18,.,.,CASSGQNTGELFF,TGTGCCAGCTCGGGGCAAAACACCGGGGAGCTGTTTTTT
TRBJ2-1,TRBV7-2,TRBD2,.,CASSLVASGGASSYNEQFF,TGTGCCAGCAGCTTAGTAGCCAGCGGGGGGGCGAGCTCCTACAATGAGCAGTTCTTC
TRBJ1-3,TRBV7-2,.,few,CASSLAYVGSGNTIYF,TGTGCCAGCAGCTTAGCCTATGTTGGCTCTGGAAACACCATATATTTT
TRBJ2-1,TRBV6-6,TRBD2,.,CASSSLAGINEQFF,TGTGCCAGCAGTTCTCTAGCGGGAATCAATGAGCAGTTCTTC
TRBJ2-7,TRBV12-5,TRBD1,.,CASGLTGTPYEQYF,TGTGCTAGTGGTCTGACAGGGACCCCCTACGAGCAGTACTTC
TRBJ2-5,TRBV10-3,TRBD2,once,CAISDSTSGQETQYF,TGTGCCATCAGTGATTCGACTAGCGGCCAAGAGACCCAGTACTTC
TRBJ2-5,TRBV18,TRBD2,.,CASSPTSGREETQYF,TGTGCCAGCTCACCGACTAGCGGTAGGGAAGAGACCCAGTACTTC